This paragraph covers one T cell receptor beta chain sequence. Its antigen remains unidentified. Germline V gene sequence: CDR1 MNHEY, CDR2 SMNVEV (reference sequence). J gave up 1 base and V 5 bases, and 6 bases lay outside the gene matches. The CDR3 has 16 amino acids. The entry originates in a study of beta chain features in type 1 diabetes. Overall study: Comparable age, gender and cell yields were observed in patients relative to healthy donors.

The sequenced template was cDNA made from the entire isolated RNA. The repertoire was sequenced with immunoSEQ multiplex PCR; TCRdb's copy has only in-frame clones and lacks some. The sample has around 250,000 clones, approximately 15% seen once. Every donor had blood drawn once into heparin, roughly 110 mL on average. Study-level points and caveats: Equally in patients and controls, shorter templates might have been favored by PCR. Insertion counts at VDJ junctions were lower in type 1 diabetes patients, who also showed more deletions there. In every one of the four CD4+ subsets, TCRB CDR3s were moderately but significantly shorter in Type 1 diabetes patients.

Sequencing used naive CD4+ T cells from blood. The rearrangement uses TRBV27 and TRBJ2-2, with TRBD2 matching 8 bases. This clonotype originated in a man aged 30 to 39 with type 1 diabetes. The CDR3 region has the DNA TGTGCCAGCAGTGACAGACTAGCGCTGAACACCGGGGAGCTGTTTTTT. Translation gives CASSDRLALNTGELFF.